This T cell receptor beta chain was captured in a study of CD4 and CD8 cells across lung adenocarcinoma regions. On this clonotype itself: At one of its ends the junction is not consistent with the germline gene, which may arise from a read error.

The CDR3 sequence is 16 residues long. Per germline, CDR1 SGHVS and CDR2 FNYEAQ. TCRdb used MiXCR to reprocess the PCR reads, holding one entry per CDR3 protein. The sample includes 13,000 or so distinct CDR3 sequences, approximately 40% seen only once; the top ten take approximately 15%. The TCR originated in a male donor with lung adenocarcinoma. The CD4 and CD8 labels of this study may be unreliable. The specimen sequenced was CD4+ T cells from the center of a lung tumor. The chain joins TRBV7-6 to TRBJ2-5; D may be TRBD2 (7 bases). CDR3 in amino acids: CASAGAGRGDPDTQYF. In nucleotides, the CDR3 is TGTGCCAGCGCGGGGGCCGGGCGGGGTGACCCAGATACCCAGTATTTC.